The T cell receptor beta chain under discussion was sequenced for a study of T cell changes during pregnancy in multiple sclerosis. Profiled with immunoSEQ multiplex PCR; TCRdb holds only in-frame clones, not every one. The sample lists 20,000 to 25,000 clones, less than 95% occurring once. Trimming removed 0 bases from V and 4 bases from J, with 9 bases in between. Germline V gene sequence: CDR1 SNHLY, CDR2 FYNNEI. The CDR3 has 14 amino acids. This sequence originates from a female donor with multiple sclerosis, enrolled in a pregnancy study. The chain recombines TRBV2 with TRBJ1-2; D is ambiguous. This sample comprised CD4+ T cells from peripheral blood mononuclear cells, obtained in the third trimester of pregnancy. DNA for the CDR3: TGTGCCAGCAGTGAAGCATCCGGGTCCTATGGCTACACCTTC. This encodes CASSEASGSYGYTF.